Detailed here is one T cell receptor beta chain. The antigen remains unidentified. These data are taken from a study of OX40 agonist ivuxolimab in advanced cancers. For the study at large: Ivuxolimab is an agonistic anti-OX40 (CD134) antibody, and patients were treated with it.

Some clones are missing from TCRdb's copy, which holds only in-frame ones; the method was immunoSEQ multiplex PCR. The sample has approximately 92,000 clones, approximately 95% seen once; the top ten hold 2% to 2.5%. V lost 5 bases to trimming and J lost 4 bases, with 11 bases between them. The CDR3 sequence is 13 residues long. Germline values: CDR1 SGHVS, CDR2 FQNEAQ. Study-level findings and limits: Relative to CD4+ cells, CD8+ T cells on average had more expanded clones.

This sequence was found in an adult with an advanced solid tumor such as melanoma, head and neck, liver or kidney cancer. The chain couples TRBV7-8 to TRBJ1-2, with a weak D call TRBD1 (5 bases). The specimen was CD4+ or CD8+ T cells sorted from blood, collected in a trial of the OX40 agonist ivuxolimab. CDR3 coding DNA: TGTGCCAGCAGCAAAGGGACCCTCTATGGCTACACCTTC. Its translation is CASSKGTLYGYTF.